This paragraph covers one T cell receptor beta chain sequence. The antigen is undetermined. The source of the sample is a study of Ad26.COV2.S vaccination and SARS-CoV-2 variants. Whole-study context: The COV1001 Ad26.COV2.S trial arm included the donor. Dosing was one shot or two shots 56 days apart. Broader study findings: The analyses of TCR breadth and depth may have understated the size of total T cell responses.

The treatment denotes: 15 to 20 received Ad26.COV2.S at low or high dose, single or two shots; about 5 received placebo; per-sample allocation not given. Vaccine and placebo recipients were sampled on day 63 after the first injection. Method: immunoSEQ multiplex PCR; TCRdb's copy keeps in-frame clones and lacks some. The sample has about 390,000 clones, over 80% seen once. In germline, CDR1 is PRHDT, CDR2 FYEKMQ (reference sequence). The J segment lost 1 base and the V segment lost 6 bases, leaving 7 bases of the junction unmatched. This CDR3 is 15 amino acids long. This TCR was sampled from a person aged 18-60 years who received the Ad26.COV2.S COVID-19 vaccine or a placebo. The chain is built from TRBV13 and TRBJ2-7; 9 nucleotides align to TRBD1. Here the sequenced sample was peripheral blood, taken in a trial of Ad26.COV2.S vaccine versus placebo. The CDR3 sequence is CASSPGTGKSYEQYF. The CDR3 bases are TGTGCCAGCAGTCCCGGGACAGGGAAGTCCTACGAGCAGTACTTC. The whole variable domain, remainder taken from reference TRBV13 and TRBJ2-7, is AAGVIQSPRHLIKEKRETATLKCYPIPRHDTVYWYQQGPGQDPQFLISFYEKMQSDKGSIPDRFSAQQFSDYHSELNMSSLELGDSALYFCASSPGTGKSYEQYFGPGTRLTVT.